Sequencing of this T cell receptor beta chain was carried out in a study of CD8+ T cells in alopecia areata. The CDR3 runs 14 residues. The V gene lost 1 base and the J gene lost 1 base, with 5 bases spanning the gap. The germline CDR1 and CDR2 sequences are SGHRS and YFSETQ. This clone was found a few times. Extraction and reverse transcription of RNA yielded cDNA as the sequencing template. Libraries were prepared by immunoSEQ multiplex PCR; TCRdb keeps only in-frame clonotypes and omits some of them. The table records roughly 250,000 clones, 67% of them present only once. Using a FACSAria, the CD4+ and CD8+ T cells were sorted from the PBMCs.

The TCR originated in a human donor with alopecia areata. The specimen was CD4+ T cells sorted from blood, collected at week 0. The rearrangement links TRBV5-1 to TRBJ2-2; no clear D gene. The CDR3 region is CASSLSWNTGELFF. Written as DNA, the CDR3 is TGCGCCAGCAGCTTGAGTTGGAACACCGGGGAGCTGTTTTTT.